A selection of T cell receptor beta chains follows, all from one sample in a study of T cells in localized non-small cell lung cancer. TCRdb's table, derived via immunoSEQ multiplex PCR, lists solely in-frame clones and lacks some. The table has about 4,600 clones, more than 25% seen once. This material consisted of lung tumor tissue, taken before any cancer treatment. Receptor source: a man aged 40 to 70 with stage III squamous cell lung carcinoma. Both conserved end residues are trimmed from each CDR3. The D gene is left open where the match is weak.

CDR3 length	D gene	V gene	J gene	CDR3 protein
13	NA	TRBV9	TRBJ1-1	ASSARSAMNTEAF
14	TRBD1	TRBV11-3	TRBJ1-1	ASSLRAGGGGTEAF
11	NA	TRBV28	TRBJ1-1	ASSFPLDREAF
16	NA	TRBV4-1	TRBJ2-4	ASSQDLGAGGAKNIQY
14	TRBD2	TRBV9	TRBJ2-1	ASSVLGTSGYNEQF
14	TRBD2	TRBV19	TRBJ2-2	ASSRTSGANTGELF
11	NA	TRBV6-8	TRBJ2-2	ASSDSFPGELF
12	NA	TRBV9	TRBJ1-2	ASSVGIPGSGYT
13	NA	TRBV6-8	TRBJ2-5	ASSRQQGPGETQY
13	NA	TRBV7-6	TRBJ1-4	ASSSDRQNPEKLF
15	TRBD2	TRBV11-3	TRBJ2-3	ASSNAKRLAGFPTQY
13	NA	TRBV11-3	TRBJ2-1	ASSLPGPGYNEQF
15	NA	TRBV10-3	TRBJ2-6	AISSAGLDSGANVLT
14	TRBD2	TRBV5-1	TRBJ2-5	ASSSSIAGGKETQY
14	NA	TRBV15	TRBJ2-6	ATSRDQDSGANVLT
11	NA	TRBV4-1	TRBJ1-1	ASSQRAGTEAF
11	TRBD1	TRBV12-5	TRBJ2-7	ASNRQGNYEQY
10	NA	TRBV14	TRBJ2-7	ASATRAYEQY
12	TRBD1	TRBV29-1	TRBJ2-7	SVVAQGAIWEQY
13	NA	TRBV15	TRBJ2-2	ATSGERTNTGELF
13	TRBD1	TRBV19	TRBJ1-1	ASRDPRDRGLEAF
13	NA	TRBV18	TRBJ2-6	ASSPMVSGANVLT
12	NA	TRBV6-1	TRBJ1-2	ASSEVQPNYGYT
13	TRBD1	TRBV5-1	TRBJ2-2	ASSSGTVGTGELF
12	NA	TRBV14	TRBJ1-6	ASSQDRAGSPLH
12	NA	TRBV14	TRBJ1-6	ASSAQGYSSPLH
13	NA	TRBV9	TRBJ2-5	ASSEGSGTQETQY
11	TRBD1	TRBV25-1	TRBJ1-2	ASRETGTYGYT
12	NA	TRBV5-1	TRBJ1-3	ASSQDYSGNTIY
13	NA	TRBV2	TRBJ1-2	ASSEYQGGNYGYT
14	NA	TRBV11-3	TRBJ2-7	ASSIKTASSSYEQY
11	NA	TRBV28	TRBJ1-1	ASNWGRNTEAF
12	NA	TRBV30	TRBJ1-4	ACHSGTLNEKLF
12	NA	TRBV28	TRBJ2-1	ASRSTVHYNEQF
14	TRBD1	TRBV6-8	TRBJ1-2	ASRKTAGQNNYGYT
10	NA	TRBV18	TRBJ2-5	ASSLYGETQY
14	NA	TRBV4-1	TRBJ1-1	ASSHSVGGANTEAF
14	TRBD2	TRBV14	TRBJ2-3	ASSQLAGGPKDTQY
14	NA	TRBV6-8	TRBJ1-2	ASSYLSGVTNYGYT
12	TRBD1	TRBV6-8	TRBJ1-2	ASSYTMTGAGYT
14	NA	TRBV18	TRBJ2-3	ASSPIGGWSTDTQY
11	NA	TRBV29-1	TRBJ1-3	SVQDFSGNTIY
15	NA	TRBV10-3	TRBJ1-1	AISEVGAWGLNTEAF
11	NA	TRBV9	TRBJ1-1	ASKRAGRTEAF
13	NA	TRBV30	TRBJ1-4	AWSVPGVGNEKLF
11	NA	TRBV18	TRBJ2-2	ASSLDFTGELF
13	TRBD1	TRBV11-3	TRBJ2-1	ASSSSGTGDNEQF
15	TRBD1	TRBV18	TRBJ2-2	ASSPPTGTTNTGELF
11	TRBD1	TRBV30	TRBJ2-7	AFRDRGAGEQY
10	NA	TRBV14	TRBJ1-2	ASSPDYYGYT
11	NA	TRBV18	TRBJ2-3	ASSPILGDTQY
12	TRBD1	TRBV29-1	TRBJ1-2	SVVGTGAFYGYT
16	TRBD1	TRBV28	TRBJ2-6	ASSLRPGGASGANVLT
13	TRBD2	TRBV19	TRBJ2-5	ASSQQRGAGETQY
11	NA	TRBV19	TRBJ1-5	ASGRGFRQPQH
14	TRBD1	TRBV29-1	TRBJ2-6	STTGTGGPGANVLT
11	NA	TRBV10-2	TRBJ2-2	ASSGQNGGELF